This entry lists 13 T cell receptor beta chains sequenced from one sample in a study of blood T cell repertoires in COVID-19. Sequenced by immunoSEQ multiplex PCR; TCRdb stores in-frame clones only, minus some. The sample lists 450,000 or so clones, about 90% seen once, with approximately 0.55% in the top ten. Material: PBMCs or T cells enriched from blood (not recorded which). The receptor set was obtained from a man between 18 and 35 years old who had recovered from COVID-19.

The V and J genes are TRBV5-5 and TRBJ2-1, with 7 bases matching TRBD2. The length of the CDR3 is 14 residues. J gave up 10 bases and V 2 bases, and 9 bases lay outside the gene matches. CDR1 is SGHKS, CDR2 YYEKEE, per germline (reference sequence). Here the CDR3 reads CASSLSGSGGEQFF. CDR3 DNA sequence: TGTGCCAGCAGCTTAAGCGGGTCGGGAGGAGAGCAGTTCTTC.

This chain uses TRBV27 with TRBJ2-3; TRBD2 matches at 10 bases. The CDR3 sequence is 18 residues long. The V gene's germline CDR1 is MNHEY and CDR2 SMNVEV (reference sequence). The V segment lost 0 bases and the J segment 5 bases; nucleotides outside the gene matches: 11. Here the CDR3 reads CASSLSKTAGGMGDTQYF. The CDR3 DNA is TGTGCCAGCAGTTTATCGAAAACAGCGGGAGGGATGGGAGATACGCAGTATTTT.

This clone was seen only once. V usage is TRBV19 and J usage is TRBJ1-2; D is perhaps TRBD1 (6 bases). This CDR3 is 16 amino acids long. V lost 0 bases and J 8 bases, leaving 19 bases between the germline ends. Germline V gene lookup returns CDR1 LNHDA and CDR2 SQIVND (reference sequence). CDR3 amino acids: CASSIDGSGQRKGYTF. The CDR3 DNA follows: TGTGCCAGTAGTATAGATGGGTCTGGACAGAGGAAGGGCTACACCTTC.

This clone was seen a few times. V gene TRBV5-1 combines with J gene TRBJ2-7; 8 bases are shared with TRBD1. Per germline, CDR1 SGHRS and CDR2 YFSETQ. The CDR3 has 14 residues. The J segment lost 2 bases and the V segment lost 4 bases, leaving 5 bases of the junction unmatched. CDR3 coding DNA: TGCGCCAGCAGCCAAGGACAGGGCCCCTACGAGCAGTACTTC. Its protein is CASSQGQGPYEQYF.

The chain employs TRBV9 and TRBJ1-2; TRBD1 aligns across 12 bases. This CDR3 contains 15 residues. J gave up 2 bases and V 3 bases, and 2 bases lay outside the gene matches. The germline gives CDR1 SGDLS, CDR2 YYNGEE. CDR3 in amino acids: CASSGDRGRNYGYTF. CDR3 coding DNA: TGTGCCAGCAGCGGGGACAGGGGGCGCAACTATGGCTACACCTTC.

The chain has TRBV5-1 and TRBJ2-7, with TRBD2 identical over 7 bases. Per the germline V gene, CDR1 is SGHRS and CDR2 is YFSETQ. Trimming at V came to 5 bases and at J to 5 bases, leaving 1 base not matched to a gene. This CDR3 region has 11 residues. The CDR3 reads CASSAGDEQYF. CDR3 coding DNA: TGCGCCAGCAGTGCGGGAGACGAGCAGTACTTC.

The rearrangement links TRBV27 to TRBJ1-2, with TRBD1 matching over 10 bases. The V and J ends lost 0 bases and 5 bases, in that order; junction bases with no gene match: 6. This CDR3 comprises 16 residues. CDR1 is MNHEY and CDR2 is SMNVEV in the germline V gene (reference sequence). CDR3 in amino acids: CASSLSWTGGSYGYTF. The CDR3 DNA reads as TGTGCCAGCAGTTTATCCTGGACAGGGGGTAGTTATGGCTACACCTTC.

The V gene is TRBV7-9, the J gene TRBJ1-5; tentative D call: TRBD1 (6 bases). The CDR3 contains 16 residues. The germline V and J ends were trimmed by 0 bases and 7 bases, with 16 bases remaining between them. Germline-derived CDR1 and CDR2 are SEHNR and FQNEAQ (reference sequence). The CDR3 loop is CASSLAAGAGVQPQHF. CDR3 sequence (DNA): TGTGCCAGCAGCTTAGCAGCCGGGGCAGGGGTCCAGCCCCAGCATTTT.

The V gene is TRBV11-2, the J gene TRBJ2-1; 7 bases line up with TRBD2. The V gene's germline CDR1 is SGHAT and CDR2 FQNNGV. This CDR3 spans 14 amino acids. V lost 5 bases, J lost 5 bases, and 6 bases stayed unmatched. The CDR3 region has the DNA TGTGCCAGCAGCCTCGGGGGGATCGACAATGAGCAGTTCTTC. This gives the protein CASSLGGIDNEQFF.

This clone was counted a single time. V usage is TRBV7-6 and J usage is TRBJ2-7, with TRBD1 matching 9 bases. The CDR3 runs to 17 residues. From germline, CDR1 is SGHVS and CDR2 FNYEAQ. V gave up 5 bases and J gave up 3 bases; unmatched junction bases: 14. The CDR3, as DNA: TGTGCCAGCAGCCCACTTAGGGACAGGGAGAGGAACTACGAGCAGTACTTC. Translating gives CASSPLRDRERNYEQYF.

The chain joins TRBV30 to TRBJ2-7, with D possibly matching TRBD1 (6 bases). This CDR3 region has 12 residues. Per germline, CDR1 GTSNPN and CDR2 SVGIG (reference sequence). CDR3 sequence: CARGAGAHEQYF. The CDR3 region has the DNA TGTGCAAGGGGCGCAGGGGCCCACGAGCAGTACTTC.

The V gene is TRBV28, the J gene TRBJ1-3; 7 nucleotides line up with TRBD1. The germline V gene encodes CDR1 MDHEN and CDR2 SYDVKM. The CDR3 runs 16 residues. The ends lost 6 bases at V and 0 bases at J; junction bases unmatched: 8. The CDR3 DNA sequence: TGTGCCAGCAGGTTCCGGGACAGTCTCTCTGGAAACACCATATATTTT. Translation: CASRFRDSLSGNTIYF.

The gene calls are TRBV15 and TRBJ1-2; D perhaps matches TRBD1 (5 bases). CDR3 length: 16 amino acids. The V end was cut by 0 bases, the J end by 4 bases, with 15 bases between. Germline CDR1 LNHNV, CDR2 YYDKDF (reference sequence). In nucleotides, the CDR3 is TGTGCCACCAGCAGAGATCTAGGATCCGGGGGCTATGGCTACACCTTC. Translating gives CATSRDLGSGGYGYTF.